The rows below give T cell receptor beta chains drawn from one sample of a study of monozygotic twins with inflammatory bowel disease. For each CDR3 protein, TCRdb gives one entry from its re-call of the 5' RACE reads, without DNA. This listing includes 310,000 or so distinct CDR3 sequences. Input material: blood. The receptors shown here come from a human donor with ulcerative colitis or Crohn's disease, or a healthy co-twin of an affected twin (not recorded which). CDR3s include the opening cysteine and the closing phenylalanine or tryptophan. Clone size is shown for a subset of rows, as once, few, many or a class of expanded clone.

v_gene	j_gene	abundance	CDR3aa
TRBV27	TRBJ2-7	NA	CASRGQGVYEQYF
TRBV20-1	TRBJ1-6	NA	CSARTGYSSYNSPLHF
TRBV20-1	TRBJ2-1	NA	CSALPASSISYNEQFF
TRBV19	TRBJ1-1	NA	CASSPRTAEAFF
TRBV4-1	TRBJ2-2	NA	CASSQEGVHTGELFF
TRBV9	TRBJ2-1	NA	CASSSRLAAGGEQFF
TRBV7-9	TRBJ1-2	NA	CASSLGGHYGYTF
TRBV27	TRBJ1-2	NA	CASSLMGTYGYTF
TRBV6-1	TRBJ2-1	NA	CASSGQVYNEQFF
TRBV7-8	TRBJ2-7	NA	CASSLDHEEQYF
TRBV20-1	TRBJ2-7	NA	CSAREGAYEQYF
TRBV5-1	TRBJ2-3	NA	CASSFGNVAGPDTQYF
TRBV7-2	TRBJ1-2	NA	CASSPPQDRSGYTF
TRBV12-3/TRBV12-4	TRBJ1-2	NA	CASSLGRGRNTQGHSYGYTF
TRBV6-1	TRBJ1-1	NA	CASSEGQGVHTEAFF
TRBV20-1	TRBJ1-2	NA	CSASPIWGYTF
TRBV6-5	TRBJ2-7	NA	CASSYSENRGHREQYF
TRBV15	TRBJ2-7	NA	CATSMGISYEQYF
TRBV7-9	TRBJ2-1	NA	CASNVGYNEQFF
TRBV3-1	TRBJ2-5	NA	CASSPDGTKQETQYF
TRBV20-1	TRBJ2-7	NA	CSAKGERGPDYEQYF
TRBV12-3/TRBV12-4	TRBJ2-1	NA	CASSLGQLLYNEQFF
TRBV10-2	TRBJ1-1	NA	CASSSTGVDTEAFF
TRBV13	TRBJ1-1	NA	CASSLGRRALEAFF
TRBV30	TRBJ1-1	NA	CAWQGAENTEAFF
TRBV5-1	TRBJ1-1	NA	CASSFTGTQNTEAFF
TRBV11-3	TRBJ1-6	NA	CASSSGTGANSPLHF
TRBV25-1	TRBJ2-1	NA	CASSDPGRILFEQFF
TRBV7-6	TRBJ2-7	NA	CASSQARTAMTYEQYF
TRBV12-3/TRBV12-4	TRBJ1-3	NA	CASSLASAGGNTIYF
TRBV20-1	TRBJ1-2	NA	CSARVDYGYTF
TRBV7-9	TRBJ2-7	NA	CASSSPTGIASYEQYF
TRBV28	TRBJ2-7	NA	CASRPPGVTLYEQYF
TRBV7-6	TRBJ2-2	NA	CASSLMSGDTGELFF
TRBV7-2	TRBJ2-7	NA	CASSLGNTPSYEQYF
TRBV12-3/TRBV12-4	TRBJ1-5	NA	CASSPDAGFNQPQHF
TRBV18	TRBJ1-2	medium-sized	CASSPFPGGEGYTF
TRBV6-1	TRBJ2-7	NA	CARDEPRDTGGPYEQYF
TRBV20-1	TRBJ2-5	NA	CSARTPWGQETQYF
TRBV20-1	TRBJ1-5	NA	CSARDNRPNQPQHF
TRBV5-1	TRBJ1-2	NA	CASSLGRGSWGYTF
TRBV19	TRBJ1-5	NA	CASTEGRGPRRNQPQHF
TRBV29-1	TRBJ2-1	NA	CSADRDFGINEQFF
TRBV6-2/TRBV6-3	TRBJ2-7	NA	CASGTTNRALHEQYF
TRBV2	TRBJ1-5	NA	CASAGVLDQPQHF
TRBV20-1	TRBJ1-1	NA	CSARWDRWAEAFF
TRBV12-3/TRBV12-4	TRBJ2-2	NA	CASSLWSNTGELFF
TRBV18	TRBJ2-5	NA	CASSQNSGQGRETQYF
TRBV6-5	TRBJ2-5	NA	CASSFLSGGAMGTQYF
TRBV10-3	TRBJ2-1	NA	CAISSKTTSGDSNEQFF
TRBV5-1	TRBJ2-3	NA	CASRPRTTDTQYF
TRBV6-4	TRBJ2-7	NA	CASSSTEADEQYF
TRBV25-1	TRBJ1-6	NA	CASSVGTGWTPLHF